These T cell receptor beta chains were read from a single sample in a study of somatic mutations in cytotoxic T cells in rheumatoid arthritis. Profiled with immunoSEQ multiplex PCR; TCRdb holds only in-frame clones, not every one. The table lists 13,000 or so clones, 82% of them singletons. The sequencing input was CD8+ T cells sorted from blood. Receptor source: an adult with rheumatoid arthritis. CDR3s include the opening cysteine and the closing phenylalanine or tryptophan. The order of the fields is clone size, V gene, D gene, J gene, CDR3 DNA, CDR3 protein. The D gene is left open where the match is weak. Clone size appears in some rows only: once, few, many, or a class for an expanded clone.

size: NA; V: TRBV7-9; D: TRBD1; J: TRBJ2-7; DNA: TGTGCCAGCAGCTCTATAAACAGGGGTTTGGACGAGCAGTACTTC; CDR3: CASSSINRGLDEQYF
size: NA; V: TRBV4-3; D: TRBD2; J: TRBJ2-3; DNA: TGCGCCAGCAGGTCAAGCGGGGGGGCAAGCACAGATACGCAGTATTTT; CDR3: CASRSSGGASTDTQYF
size: once; V: TRBV6-5; D: NA; J: TRBJ2-1; DNA: TGTGCCAGCAGTTCGATTAGCTCCTACAATGAGCAGTTCTTC; CDR3: CASSSISSYNEQFF
size: few; V: TRBV5-1; D: NA; J: TRBJ1-4; DNA: TGCGCCAGCAGCCTTGACAGCGTAAATGAAAAACTGTTTTTT; CDR3: CASSLDSVNEKLFF
size: NA; V: TRBV4-3; D: TRBD1; J: TRBJ2-6; DNA: TGCGCCAGCAGCCCGGCCGGGACAGGGGGCTCTGGGGCCAACGTCCTGACTTTC; CDR3: CASSPAGTGGSGANVLTF
size: few; V: TRBV4-1; D: NA; J: TRBJ2-1; DNA: TGCGCCAGCAGCCATCGGGCAGGGGGGGAGCAGTTCTTC; CDR3: CASSHRAGGEQFF
size: NA; V: TRBV4-1; D: NA; J: TRBJ2-5; DNA: TGCGCCAGCACTCAGGGTACAGGCCTGTTAGAGACCCAGTACTTC; CDR3: CASTQGTGLLETQYF
size: few; V: TRBV5-4; D: TRBD2; J: TRBJ2-6; DNA: TGTGCCAGCACACCATCTCGCGGGGGAGGGGCCAACGTCCTGACTTTC; CDR3: CASTPSRGGGANVLTF
size: NA; V: TRBV7-9; D: NA; J: TRBJ1-1; DNA: TGTGCCAGCAGCTTACGGACAGCCACCACTGAAGCTTTCTTT; CDR3: CASSLRTATTEAFF
size: NA; V: TRBV4-1; D: NA; J: TRBJ1-1; DNA: TGCGCCAGCAGCCGGCTAGCCCAGGGGAACACTGAAGCTTTCTTT; CDR3: CASSRLAQGNTEAFF
size: NA; V: TRBV19; D: TRBD1; J: TRBJ2-1; DNA: TGTGCCAGTAGTAACAGGGGGCTCTACAATGAGCAGTTCTTC; CDR3: CASSNRGLYNEQFF
size: NA; V: TRBV9; D: TRBD2; J: TRBJ2-3; DNA: TGTGCCGCCTCGGGGGGGGCCACAGATACGCAGTATTTT; CDR3: CAASGGATDTQYF
size: NA; V: TRBV6-5; D: NA; J: TRBJ1-2; DNA: TGTGCCAGCCGAGCCCCTATGACAAACTATGGCTACACCTTC; CDR3: CASRAPMTNYGYTF
size: NA; V: TRBV19; D: NA; J: TRBJ1-2; DNA: TGTGCCAGTAGTCCGTTCCCGGGACCCGGGGGGTATGGCTACACCTTC; CDR3: CASSPFPGPGGYGYTF
size: NA; V: TRBV12-5; D: TRBD2; J: TRBJ2-1; DNA: TGTGCTAGTGCTAGCGGGGGTACAATAAATGAGCAGTTCTTC; CDR3: CASASGGTINEQFF
size: NA; V: TRBV10-3; D: TRBD2; J: TRBJ2-1; DNA: TGTGCCATCAGACCTAGCGGGGCGAATTGGAATGAGCAGTTCTTC; CDR3: CAIRPSGANWNEQFF
size: NA; V: TRBV7-9; D: NA; J: TRBJ2-7; DNA: TGTGCCAGCAGCTCCCCGAAGGACAGTCCCTACGAGCAGTACTTC; CDR3: CASSSPKDSPYEQYF
size: NA; V: TRBV29-1; D: TRBD2; J: TRBJ2-1; DNA: TGCAGCTTTGTATCGGGAGGGACTGAGCAGTTCTTC; CDR3: CSFVSGGTEQFF
size: NA; V: TRBV7-3; D: NA; J: TRBJ2-7; DNA: TGTGCCAGCAGCTTCGGCGGGAACTCAGAGCAGTACTTC; CDR3: CASSFGGNSEQYF
size: NA; V: TRBV28; D: NA; J: TRBJ2-3; DNA: TGTGCCAGCAGTTTGGGGGCAGACACCCTCACAGATACGCAGTATTTT; CDR3: CASSLGADTLTDTQYF
size: NA; V: TRBV7-3; D: TRBD2; J: TRBJ2-7; DNA: TGTGCCAGCAGCTTAACTGGCGGGAGTCTCGACGAGCAGTACTTC; CDR3: CASSLTGGSLDEQYF
size: once; V: TRBV7-8; D: NA; J: TRBJ2-2; DNA: TGTGCCAGCAATGGGGACACCGGGGAGCTGTTTTTT; CDR3: CASNGDTGELFF